A single sample is the source of the 4 T cell receptor beta chains below, sequenced in a study of blood T cell repertoires in COVID-19. The repertoire was sequenced with immunoSEQ multiplex PCR; TCRdb's copy has only in-frame clones and lacks some. The sample comprises 250,000 or so clones, about 87% of which are singletons, and about 6.7% rests with the top ten. Sequencing was performed on peripheral blood. Receptor source: a woman in her 30s with COVID-19, enrolled during active disease.

CDR3 DNA: TGTGCCATCTTGCGCCAGGGGGAACACGAGCAGTACTTC. Translation: CAILRQGEHEQYF. This chain connects TRBV10-3 to TRBJ2-7; TRBD1 matches at 7 bases. This CDR3 has 13 amino acids. Germline CDR1 ENHRY, CDR2 SYGVKD. V shed 8 bases, J shed 5 bases, and the junction held 9 bases outside the gene matches.

The genes are TRBV13 and TRBJ2-3, with D perhaps matching TRBD2 (6 bases). Deletions cut 2 bases from V and 1 base from J, with 13 bases between. The V gene's germline CDR1 is PRHDT and CDR2 FYEKMQ (reference sequence). The length of the CDR3 is 16 residues. The CDR3 here is CASSLTSPGGTDTQYF. The CDR3 DNA follows: TGTGCCAGCAGCTTAACCTCCCCGGGGGGCACAGATACGCAGTATTTT.

This clone was counted a single time. CDR3 sequence reads: CASSSGSGRSNEQFF. The CDR3 DNA sequence: TGTGCCAGTAGTAGCGGTAGCGGGAGGTCGAATGAGCAGTTCTTC. This chain links TRBV19 with TRBJ2-1; 10 bases match TRBD2. Trimming at V came to 4 bases and at J to 7 bases, leaving 7 bases not matched to a gene. The CDR3 contains 15 residues. Looked up from germline, CDR1 is LNHDA and CDR2 is SQIVND (reference sequence).

V usage is TRBV19 and J usage is TRBJ2-2; possibly TRBD1 for D (5 bases). The CDR3 spans 17 residues. Germline loops: CDR1 LNHDA, CDR2 SQIVND (reference sequence). The V gene lost 2 bases and the J gene lost 5 bases, with 18 bases spanning the gap. The chain's CDR3 is CASSISLGRVETGELFF. In nucleotides, the CDR3 is TGTGCCAGTAGTATAAGTTTGGGCAGGGTAGAGACCGGGGAGCTGTTTTTT.